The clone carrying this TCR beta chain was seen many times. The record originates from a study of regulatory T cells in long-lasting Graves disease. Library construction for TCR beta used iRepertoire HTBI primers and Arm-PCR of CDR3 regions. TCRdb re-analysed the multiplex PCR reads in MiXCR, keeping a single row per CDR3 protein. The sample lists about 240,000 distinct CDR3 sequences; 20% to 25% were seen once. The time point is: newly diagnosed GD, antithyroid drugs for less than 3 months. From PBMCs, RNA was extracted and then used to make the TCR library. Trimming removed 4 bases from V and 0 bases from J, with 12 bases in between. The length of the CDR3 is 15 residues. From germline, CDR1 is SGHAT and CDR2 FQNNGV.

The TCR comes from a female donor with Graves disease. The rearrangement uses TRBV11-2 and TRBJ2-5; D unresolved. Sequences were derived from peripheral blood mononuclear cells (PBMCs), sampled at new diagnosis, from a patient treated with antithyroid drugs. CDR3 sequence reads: CASSSRLGYQETQYF. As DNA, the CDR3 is TGTGCCAGCAGCTCCCGATTAGGATACCAAGAGACCCAGTACTTC.